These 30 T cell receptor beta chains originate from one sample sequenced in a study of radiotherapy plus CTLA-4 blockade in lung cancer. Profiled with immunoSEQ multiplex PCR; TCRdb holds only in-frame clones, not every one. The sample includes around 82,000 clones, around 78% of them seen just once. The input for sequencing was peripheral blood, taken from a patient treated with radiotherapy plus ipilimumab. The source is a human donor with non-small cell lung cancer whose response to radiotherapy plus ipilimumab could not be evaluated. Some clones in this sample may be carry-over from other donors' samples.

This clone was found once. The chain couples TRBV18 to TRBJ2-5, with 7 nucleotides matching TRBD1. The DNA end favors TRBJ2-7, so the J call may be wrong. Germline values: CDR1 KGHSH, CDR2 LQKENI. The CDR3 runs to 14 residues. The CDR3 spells CASSPGTAPYEQYF. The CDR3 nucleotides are TGTGCCAGCTCTCCCGGGACAGCTCCTTACGAGCAGTACTTC.

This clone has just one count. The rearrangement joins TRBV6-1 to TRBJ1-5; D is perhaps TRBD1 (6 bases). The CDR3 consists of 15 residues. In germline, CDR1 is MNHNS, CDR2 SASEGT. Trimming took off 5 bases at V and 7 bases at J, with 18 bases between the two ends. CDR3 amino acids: CASSTLDTGWQPQHF. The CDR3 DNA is TGTGCCAGCAGTACCTTGGATACAGGGTGGCAGCCCCAGCATTTT.

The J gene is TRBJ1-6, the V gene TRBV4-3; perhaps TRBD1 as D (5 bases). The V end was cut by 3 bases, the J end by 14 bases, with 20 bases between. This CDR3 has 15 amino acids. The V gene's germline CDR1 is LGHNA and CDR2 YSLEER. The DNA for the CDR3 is TGCGCCAGCAGCCATCGTTGGGGCGCCGAGTTGACCCTCCACTTT. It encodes CASSHRWGAELTLHF.

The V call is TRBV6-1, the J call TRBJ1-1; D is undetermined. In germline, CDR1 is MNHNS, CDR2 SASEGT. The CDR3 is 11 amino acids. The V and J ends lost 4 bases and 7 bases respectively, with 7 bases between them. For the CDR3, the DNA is TGTGCCAGCAGTGCCCGCGATGAAGCTTTCTTT. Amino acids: CASSARDEAFF.

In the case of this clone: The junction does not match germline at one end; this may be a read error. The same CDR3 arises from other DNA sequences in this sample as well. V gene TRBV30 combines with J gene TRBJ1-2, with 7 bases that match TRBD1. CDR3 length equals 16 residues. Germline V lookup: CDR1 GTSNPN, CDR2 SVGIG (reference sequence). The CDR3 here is CAWSSGTAKANYGYTF. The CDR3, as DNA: TGCGCCTGGAGTTCCGGGACAGCCAAAGCTAACTATGGCTACACCTTC.

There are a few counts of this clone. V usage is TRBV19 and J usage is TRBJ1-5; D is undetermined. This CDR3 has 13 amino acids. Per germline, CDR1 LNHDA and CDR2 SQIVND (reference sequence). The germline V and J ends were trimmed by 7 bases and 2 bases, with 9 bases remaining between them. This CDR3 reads CASTFGGNQPQHF. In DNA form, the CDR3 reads TGTGCCAGTACCTTTGGAGGCAATCAGCCCCAGCATTTT.

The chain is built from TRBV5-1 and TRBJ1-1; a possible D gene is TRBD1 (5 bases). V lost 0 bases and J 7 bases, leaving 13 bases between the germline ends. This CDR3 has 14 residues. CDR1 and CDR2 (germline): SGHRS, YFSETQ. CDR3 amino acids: CASSLAIGVLEAFF. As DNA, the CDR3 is TGCGCCAGCAGCTTGGCCATAGGGGTGCTTGAAGCTTTCTTT.

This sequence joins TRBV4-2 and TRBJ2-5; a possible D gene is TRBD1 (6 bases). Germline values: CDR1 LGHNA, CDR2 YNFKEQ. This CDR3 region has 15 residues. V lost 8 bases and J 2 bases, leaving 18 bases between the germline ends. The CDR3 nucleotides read TGTGCCAGCCGCCGGACAGAATCCGCTCAAGAGACCCAGTACTTC. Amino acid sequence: CASRRTESAQETQYF.

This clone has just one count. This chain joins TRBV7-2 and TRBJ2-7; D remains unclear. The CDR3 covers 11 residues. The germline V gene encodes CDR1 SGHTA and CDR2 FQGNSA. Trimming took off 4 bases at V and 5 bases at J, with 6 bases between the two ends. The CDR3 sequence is CASSSRDEQYF. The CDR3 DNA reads TGTGCCAGCAGCTCCCGGGACGAGCAGTACTTC.

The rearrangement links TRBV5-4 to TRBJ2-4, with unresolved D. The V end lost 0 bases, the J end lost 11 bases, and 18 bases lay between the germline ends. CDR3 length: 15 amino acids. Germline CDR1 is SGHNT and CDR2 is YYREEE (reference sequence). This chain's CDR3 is CASSLDSIGWVVQYF. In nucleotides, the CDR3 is TGTGCCAGCAGCTTGGACAGTATCGGATGGGTCGTTCAGTACTTC.

CDR3 loop: CASSLDRDTGELFF. The CDR3 DNA sequence: TGTGCCAGCAGCTTAGACAGGGACACCGGGGAGCTGTTTTTT. The J gene is TRBJ2-2, the V gene TRBV11-2, with a tentative D call TRBD1 (5 bases). Germline-derived CDR1 and CDR2 are SGHAT and FQNNGV. The CDR3 is 14 amino acids. V gave up 0 bases and J gave up 3 bases, with 5 bases separating them.

CDR3 protein: CASSSSGQEAFF. CDR3 DNA: TGTGCCAGCAGTTCCTCCGGACAAGAAGCTTTCTTT. The chain carries TRBV28 and TRBJ1-1; a possible D gene is TRBD1 (5 bases). The germline V gene encodes CDR1 MDHEN and CDR2 SYDVKM. The CDR3 contains 12 residues. V was cut by 4 bases and J by 8 bases, with 11 bases left in between.

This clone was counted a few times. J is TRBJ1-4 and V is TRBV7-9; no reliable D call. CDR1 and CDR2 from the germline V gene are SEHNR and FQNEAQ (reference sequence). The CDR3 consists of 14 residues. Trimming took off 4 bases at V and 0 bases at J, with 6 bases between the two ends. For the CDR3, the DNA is TGTGCCAGCAGCTCCCAGGCAACTAATGAAAAACTGTTTTTT. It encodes CASSSQATNEKLFF.

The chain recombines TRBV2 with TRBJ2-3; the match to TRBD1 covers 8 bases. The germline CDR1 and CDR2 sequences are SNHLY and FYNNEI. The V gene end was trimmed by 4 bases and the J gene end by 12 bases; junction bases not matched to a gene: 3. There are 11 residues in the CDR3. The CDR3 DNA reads TGTGCCAGCAGTGGGGGACAGGAACAGTATTTT. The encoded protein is CASSGGQEQYF.

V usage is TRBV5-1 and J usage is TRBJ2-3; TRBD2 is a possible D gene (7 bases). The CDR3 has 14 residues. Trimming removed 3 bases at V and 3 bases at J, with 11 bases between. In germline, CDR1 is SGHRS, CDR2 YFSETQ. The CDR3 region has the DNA TGCGCCAGCAGCTGGGGGGGCCGAACAGATACGCAGTATTTT. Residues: CASSWGGRTDTQYF.

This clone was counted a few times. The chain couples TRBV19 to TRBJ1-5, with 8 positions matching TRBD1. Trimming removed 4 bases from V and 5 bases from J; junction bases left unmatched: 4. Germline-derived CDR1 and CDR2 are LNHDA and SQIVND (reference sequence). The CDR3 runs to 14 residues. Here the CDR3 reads CASSSGTGYQPQHF. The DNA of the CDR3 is TGTGCCAGTAGTAGCGGGACAGGTTATCAGCCCCAGCATTTT.

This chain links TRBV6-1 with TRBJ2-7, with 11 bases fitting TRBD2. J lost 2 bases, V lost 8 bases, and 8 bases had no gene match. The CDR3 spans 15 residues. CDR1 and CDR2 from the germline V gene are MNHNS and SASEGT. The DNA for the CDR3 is TGTGCCAGCGGGCCCGGGACTAGCGGAACCTACGAGCAGTACTTC. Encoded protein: CASGPGTSGTYEQYF.

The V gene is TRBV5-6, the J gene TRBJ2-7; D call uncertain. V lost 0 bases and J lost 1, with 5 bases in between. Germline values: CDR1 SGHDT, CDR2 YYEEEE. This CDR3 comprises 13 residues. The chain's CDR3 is CASSLAQSYEQYF. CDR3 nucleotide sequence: TGTGCCAGCAGCTTGGCCCAGTCCTACGAGCAGTACTTC.

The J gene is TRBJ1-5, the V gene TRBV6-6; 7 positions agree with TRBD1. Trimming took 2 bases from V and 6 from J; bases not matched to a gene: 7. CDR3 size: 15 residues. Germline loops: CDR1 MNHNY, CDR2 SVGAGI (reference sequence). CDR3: CASSYRQGRAQPQHF. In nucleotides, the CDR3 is TGTGCCAGCAGTTACCGACAGGGAAGGGCTCAGCCCCAGCATTTT.

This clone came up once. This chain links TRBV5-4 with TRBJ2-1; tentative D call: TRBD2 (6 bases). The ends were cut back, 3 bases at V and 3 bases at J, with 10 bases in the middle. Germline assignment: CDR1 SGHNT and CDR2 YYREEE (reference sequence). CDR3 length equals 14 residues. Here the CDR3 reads CASSWDSSYNEQFF. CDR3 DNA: TGTGCCAGCAGCTGGGACTCTAGCTACAATGAGCAGTTCTTC.

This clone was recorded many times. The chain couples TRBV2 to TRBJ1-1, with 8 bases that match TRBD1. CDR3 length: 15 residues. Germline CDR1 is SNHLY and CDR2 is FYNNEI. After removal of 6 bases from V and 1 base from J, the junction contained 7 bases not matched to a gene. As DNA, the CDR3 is TGTGCCAGCAGCGAACAGGGACAGGCGAACACTGAAGCTTTCTTT. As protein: CASSEQGQANTEAFF.

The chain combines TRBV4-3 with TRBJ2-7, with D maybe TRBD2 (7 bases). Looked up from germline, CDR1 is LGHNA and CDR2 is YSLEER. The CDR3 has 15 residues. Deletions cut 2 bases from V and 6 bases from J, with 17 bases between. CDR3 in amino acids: CASSQFRTAGLEQYF. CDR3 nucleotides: TGCGCCAGCAGCCAATTCCGGACAGCGGGGCTCGAGCAGTACTTC.

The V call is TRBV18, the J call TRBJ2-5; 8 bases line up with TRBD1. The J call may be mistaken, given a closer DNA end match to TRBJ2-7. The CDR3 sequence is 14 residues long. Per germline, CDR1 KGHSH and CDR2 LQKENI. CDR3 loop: CASSERTGRDEQYF. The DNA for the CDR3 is TGTGCCAGCTCGGAGAGGACAGGGCGGGACGAGCAGTACTTC.

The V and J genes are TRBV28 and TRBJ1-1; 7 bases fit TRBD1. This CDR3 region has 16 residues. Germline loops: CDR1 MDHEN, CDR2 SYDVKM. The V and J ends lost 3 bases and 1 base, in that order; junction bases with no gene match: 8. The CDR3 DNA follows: TGTGCCAGCAGTTTTGGGTGGGACAGCCAGAACACTGAAGCTTTCTTT. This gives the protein CASSFGWDSQNTEAFF.

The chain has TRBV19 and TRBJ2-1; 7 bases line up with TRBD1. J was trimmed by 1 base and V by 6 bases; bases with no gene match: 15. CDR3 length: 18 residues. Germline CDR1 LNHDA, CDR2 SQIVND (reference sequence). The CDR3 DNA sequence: TGTGCCAGTAGCAGACTTCCGGGACAGCCGAGTTCCTACAATGAGCAGTTCTTC. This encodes CASSRLPGQPSSYNEQFF.

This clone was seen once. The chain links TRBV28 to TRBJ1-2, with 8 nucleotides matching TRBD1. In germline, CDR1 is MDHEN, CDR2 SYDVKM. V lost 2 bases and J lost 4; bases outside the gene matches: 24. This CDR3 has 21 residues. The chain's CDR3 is CASSLIPGTGHPRSLAYGYTF. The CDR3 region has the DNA TGTGCCAGCAGTTTAATTCCCGGGACAGGCCACCCCCGCTCCCTAGCCTATGGCTACACCTTC.

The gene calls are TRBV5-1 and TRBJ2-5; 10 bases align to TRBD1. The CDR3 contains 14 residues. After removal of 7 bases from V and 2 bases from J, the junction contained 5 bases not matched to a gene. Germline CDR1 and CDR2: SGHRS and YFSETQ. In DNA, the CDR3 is TGCGCCAGCTCCAGGGGACAGGGGCAAGAGACCCAGTACTTC. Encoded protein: CASSRGQGQETQYF. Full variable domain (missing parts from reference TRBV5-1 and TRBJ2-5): KAGVTQTPRYLIKTRGQQVTLSCSPISGHRSVSWYQQTPGQGLQFLFEYFSETQRNKGNFPGRFSGRQFSNSRSEMNVSTLELGDSALYLCASSRGQGQETQYFGPGTRLLVL.

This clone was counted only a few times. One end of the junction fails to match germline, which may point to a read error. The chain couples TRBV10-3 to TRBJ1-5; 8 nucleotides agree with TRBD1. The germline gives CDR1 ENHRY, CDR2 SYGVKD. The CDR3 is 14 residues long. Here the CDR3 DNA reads TGTGCCATCAGTGAGTCGAGGGAGGGACAGGCCTCTTTTTTT. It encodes CAISESREGQASFF.

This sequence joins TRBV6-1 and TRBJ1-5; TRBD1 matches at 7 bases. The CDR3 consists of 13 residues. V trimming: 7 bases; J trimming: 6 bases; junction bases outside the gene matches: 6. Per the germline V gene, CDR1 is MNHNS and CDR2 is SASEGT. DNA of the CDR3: TGTGCCAGCACGCGACAGGGAAGTCAGCCCCAGCATTTT. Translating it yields CASTRQGSQPQHF.

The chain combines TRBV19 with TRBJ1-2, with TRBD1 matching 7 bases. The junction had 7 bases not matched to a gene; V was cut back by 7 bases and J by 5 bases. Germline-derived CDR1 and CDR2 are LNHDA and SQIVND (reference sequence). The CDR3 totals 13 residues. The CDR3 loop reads CASTRDRGYGYTF. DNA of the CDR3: TGTGCCAGTACCCGGGACAGAGGATATGGCTACACCTTC.